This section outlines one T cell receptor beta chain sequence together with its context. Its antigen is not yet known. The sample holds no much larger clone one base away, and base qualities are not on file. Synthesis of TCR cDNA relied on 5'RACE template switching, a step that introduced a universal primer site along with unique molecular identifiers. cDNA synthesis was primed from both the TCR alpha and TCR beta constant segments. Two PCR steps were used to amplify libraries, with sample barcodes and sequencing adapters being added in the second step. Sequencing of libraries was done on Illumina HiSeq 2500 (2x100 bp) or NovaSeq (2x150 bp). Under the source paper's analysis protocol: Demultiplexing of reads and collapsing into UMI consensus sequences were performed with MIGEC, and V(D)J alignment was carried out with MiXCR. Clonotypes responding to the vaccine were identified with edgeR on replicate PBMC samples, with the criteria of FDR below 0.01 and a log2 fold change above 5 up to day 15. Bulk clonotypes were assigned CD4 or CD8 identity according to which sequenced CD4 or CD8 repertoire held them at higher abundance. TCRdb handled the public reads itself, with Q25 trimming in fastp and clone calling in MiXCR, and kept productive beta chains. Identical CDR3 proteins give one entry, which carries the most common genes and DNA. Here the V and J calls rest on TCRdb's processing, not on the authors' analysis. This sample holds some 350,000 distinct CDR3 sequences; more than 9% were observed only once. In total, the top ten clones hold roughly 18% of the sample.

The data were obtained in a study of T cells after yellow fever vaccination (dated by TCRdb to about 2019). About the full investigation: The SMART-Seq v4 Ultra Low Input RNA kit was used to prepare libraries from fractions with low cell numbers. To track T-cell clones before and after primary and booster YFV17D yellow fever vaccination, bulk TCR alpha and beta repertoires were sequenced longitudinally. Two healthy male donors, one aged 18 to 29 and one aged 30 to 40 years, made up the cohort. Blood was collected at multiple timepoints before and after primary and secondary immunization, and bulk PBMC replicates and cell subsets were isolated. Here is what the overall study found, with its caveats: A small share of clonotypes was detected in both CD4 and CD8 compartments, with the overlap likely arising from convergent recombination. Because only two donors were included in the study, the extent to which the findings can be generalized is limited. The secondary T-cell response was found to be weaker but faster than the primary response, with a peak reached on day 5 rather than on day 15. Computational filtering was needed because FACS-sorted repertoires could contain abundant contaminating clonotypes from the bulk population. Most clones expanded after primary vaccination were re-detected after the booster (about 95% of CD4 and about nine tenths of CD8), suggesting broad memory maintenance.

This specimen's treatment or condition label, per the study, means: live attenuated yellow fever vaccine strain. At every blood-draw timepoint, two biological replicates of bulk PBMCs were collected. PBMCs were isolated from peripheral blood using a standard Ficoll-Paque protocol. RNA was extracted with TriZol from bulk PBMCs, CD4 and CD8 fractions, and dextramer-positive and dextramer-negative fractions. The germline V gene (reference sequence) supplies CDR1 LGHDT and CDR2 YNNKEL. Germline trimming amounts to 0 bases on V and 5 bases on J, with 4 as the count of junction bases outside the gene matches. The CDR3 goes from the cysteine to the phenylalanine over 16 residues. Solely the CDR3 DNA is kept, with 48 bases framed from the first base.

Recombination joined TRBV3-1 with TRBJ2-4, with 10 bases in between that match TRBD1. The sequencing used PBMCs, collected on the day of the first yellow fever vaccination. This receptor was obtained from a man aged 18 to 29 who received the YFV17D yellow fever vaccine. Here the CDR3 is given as CASSQEGTGVQNIQYF. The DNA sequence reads TGTGCCAGCAGCCAAGAGGGGACAGGGGTCCAAAACATTCAGTACTTC.